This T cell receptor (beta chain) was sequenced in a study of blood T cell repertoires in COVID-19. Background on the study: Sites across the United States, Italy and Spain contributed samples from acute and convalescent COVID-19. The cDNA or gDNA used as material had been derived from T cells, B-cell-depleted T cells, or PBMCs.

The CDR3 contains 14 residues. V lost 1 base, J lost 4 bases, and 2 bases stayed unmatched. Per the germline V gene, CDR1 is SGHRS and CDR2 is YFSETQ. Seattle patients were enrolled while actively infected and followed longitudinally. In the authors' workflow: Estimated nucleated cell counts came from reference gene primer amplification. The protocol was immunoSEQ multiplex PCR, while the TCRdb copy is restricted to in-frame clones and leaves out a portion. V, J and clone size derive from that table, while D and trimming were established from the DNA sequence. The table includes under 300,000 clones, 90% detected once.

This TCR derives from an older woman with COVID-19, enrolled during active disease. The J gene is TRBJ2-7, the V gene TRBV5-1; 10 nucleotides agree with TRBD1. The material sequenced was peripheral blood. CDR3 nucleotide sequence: TGCGCCAGCAGCTTGTGGGGACAGGGGTACGAGCAGTACTTC. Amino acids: CASSLWGQGYEQYF.